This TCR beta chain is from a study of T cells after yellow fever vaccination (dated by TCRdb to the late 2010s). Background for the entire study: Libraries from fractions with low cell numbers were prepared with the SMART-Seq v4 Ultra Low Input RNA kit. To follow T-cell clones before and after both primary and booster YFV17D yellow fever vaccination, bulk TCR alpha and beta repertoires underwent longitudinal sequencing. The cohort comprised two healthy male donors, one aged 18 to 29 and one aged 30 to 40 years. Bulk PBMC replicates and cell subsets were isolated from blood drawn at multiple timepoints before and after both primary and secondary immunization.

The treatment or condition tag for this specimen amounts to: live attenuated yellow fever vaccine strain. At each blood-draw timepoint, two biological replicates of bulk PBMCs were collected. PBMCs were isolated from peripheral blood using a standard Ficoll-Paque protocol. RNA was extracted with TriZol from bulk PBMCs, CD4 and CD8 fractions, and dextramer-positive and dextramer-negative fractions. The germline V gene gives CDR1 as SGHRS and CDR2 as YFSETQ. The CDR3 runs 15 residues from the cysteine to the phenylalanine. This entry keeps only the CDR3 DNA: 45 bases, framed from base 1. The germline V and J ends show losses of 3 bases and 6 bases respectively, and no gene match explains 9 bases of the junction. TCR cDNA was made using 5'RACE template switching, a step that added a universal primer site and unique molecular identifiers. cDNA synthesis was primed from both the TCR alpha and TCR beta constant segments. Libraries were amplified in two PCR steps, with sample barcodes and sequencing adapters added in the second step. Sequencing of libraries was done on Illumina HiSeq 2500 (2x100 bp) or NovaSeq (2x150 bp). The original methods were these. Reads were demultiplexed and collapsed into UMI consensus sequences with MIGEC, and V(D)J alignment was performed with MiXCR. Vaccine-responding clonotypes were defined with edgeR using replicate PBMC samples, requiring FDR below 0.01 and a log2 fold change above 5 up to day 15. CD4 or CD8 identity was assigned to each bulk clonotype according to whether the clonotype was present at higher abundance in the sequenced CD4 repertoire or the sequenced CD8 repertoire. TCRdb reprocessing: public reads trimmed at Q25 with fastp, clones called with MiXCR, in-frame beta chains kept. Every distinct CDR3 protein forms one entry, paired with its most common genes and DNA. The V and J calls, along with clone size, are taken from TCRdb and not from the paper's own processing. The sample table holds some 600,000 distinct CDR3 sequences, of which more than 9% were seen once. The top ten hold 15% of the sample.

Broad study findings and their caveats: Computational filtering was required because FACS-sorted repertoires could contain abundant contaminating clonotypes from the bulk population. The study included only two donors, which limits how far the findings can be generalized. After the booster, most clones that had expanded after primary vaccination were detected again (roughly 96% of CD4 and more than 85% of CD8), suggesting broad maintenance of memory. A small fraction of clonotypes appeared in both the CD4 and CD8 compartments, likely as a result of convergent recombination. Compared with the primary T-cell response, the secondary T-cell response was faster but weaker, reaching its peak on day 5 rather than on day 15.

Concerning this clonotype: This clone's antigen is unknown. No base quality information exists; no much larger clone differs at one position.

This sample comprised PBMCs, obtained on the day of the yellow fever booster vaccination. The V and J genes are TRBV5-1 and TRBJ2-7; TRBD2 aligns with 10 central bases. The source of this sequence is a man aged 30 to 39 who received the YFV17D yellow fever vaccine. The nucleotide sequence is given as TGCGCCAGCAGCTCGCTAGCGGGGGCTGAGGGCGAGCAGTACTTC. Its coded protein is CASSSLAGAEGEQYF.